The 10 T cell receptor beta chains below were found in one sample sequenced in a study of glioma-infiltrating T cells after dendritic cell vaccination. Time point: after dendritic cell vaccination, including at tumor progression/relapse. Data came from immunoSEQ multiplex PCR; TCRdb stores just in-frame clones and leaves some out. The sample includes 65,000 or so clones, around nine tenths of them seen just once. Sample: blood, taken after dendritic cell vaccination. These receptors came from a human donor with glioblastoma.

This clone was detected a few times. The CDR3 protein is CASRSSGRADTQYF. The DNA of the CDR3 is TGTGCCAGCAGGTCGAGCGGGAGGGCCGATACGCAGTATTTT. This sequence joins TRBV6-6 and TRBJ2-3; 10 bases line up with TRBD2. J lost 6 bases, V lost 6 bases, and 6 bases had no gene match. The germline CDR1 and CDR2 sequences are MNHNY and SVGAGI (reference sequence). The length of the CDR3 is 14 residues.

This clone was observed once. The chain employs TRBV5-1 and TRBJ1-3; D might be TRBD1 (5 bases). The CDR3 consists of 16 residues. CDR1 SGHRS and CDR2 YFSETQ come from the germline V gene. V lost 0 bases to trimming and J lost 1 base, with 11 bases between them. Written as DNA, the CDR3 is TGCGCCAGCAGCTTGGGGGGGGACCCGTCTGGAAACACCATATATTTT. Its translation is CASSLGGDPSGNTIYF.

The CDR3 DNA reads as TGTGCCAGCAGCTTAAGTGAGAACACCATATATTTT. Protein product: CASSLSENTIYF. The chain joins TRBV7-9 to TRBJ1-3; D is unresolved. The length of the CDR3 is 12 residues. With 2 bases removed from V and 7 bases from J, the gap between germline ends came to 6 bases. Germline V gene sequence: CDR1 SEHNR, CDR2 FQNEAQ (reference sequence). Complete variable domain (other parts from reference TRBV7-9 and TRBJ1-3): DTGVSQNPRHKITKRGQNVTFRCDPISEHNRLYWYRQTLGQGPEFLTYFQNEAQLEKSRLLSDRFSAERPKGSFSTLEIQRTEQGDSAMYLCASSLSENTIYFGEGSWLTVV.

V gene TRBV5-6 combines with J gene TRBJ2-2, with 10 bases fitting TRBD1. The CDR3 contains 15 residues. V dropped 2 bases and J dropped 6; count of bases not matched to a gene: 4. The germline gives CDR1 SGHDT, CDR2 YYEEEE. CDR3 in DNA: TGTGCCAGCAGCTTTGACAGGGGGCAGGCCGGGGAGCTGTTTTTT. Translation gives CASSFDRGQAGELFF.

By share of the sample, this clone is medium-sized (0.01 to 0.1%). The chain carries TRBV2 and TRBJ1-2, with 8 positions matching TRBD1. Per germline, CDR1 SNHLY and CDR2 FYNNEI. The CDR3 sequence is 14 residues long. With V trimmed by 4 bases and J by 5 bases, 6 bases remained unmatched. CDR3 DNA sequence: TGTGCCAGCAGTGGGGGACGACAGGGGTATGGCTACACCTTC. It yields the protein CASSGGRQGYGYTF.

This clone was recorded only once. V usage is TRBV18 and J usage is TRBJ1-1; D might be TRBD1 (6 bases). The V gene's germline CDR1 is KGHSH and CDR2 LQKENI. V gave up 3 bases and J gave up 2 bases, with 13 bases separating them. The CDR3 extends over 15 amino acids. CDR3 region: CASSPLGTTNTEAFF. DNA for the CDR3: TGTGCCAGCTCACCCCTTGGGACAACTAACACTGAAGCTTTCTTT.

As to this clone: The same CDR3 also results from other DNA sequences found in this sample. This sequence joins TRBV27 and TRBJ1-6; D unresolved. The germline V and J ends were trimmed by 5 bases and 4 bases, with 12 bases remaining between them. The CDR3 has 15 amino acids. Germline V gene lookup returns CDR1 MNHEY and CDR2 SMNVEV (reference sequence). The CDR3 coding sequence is TGTGCCAGCAGTCCCGCGAGAGGTTATAATTCACCCCTCCACTTT. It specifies CASSPARGYNSPLHF.

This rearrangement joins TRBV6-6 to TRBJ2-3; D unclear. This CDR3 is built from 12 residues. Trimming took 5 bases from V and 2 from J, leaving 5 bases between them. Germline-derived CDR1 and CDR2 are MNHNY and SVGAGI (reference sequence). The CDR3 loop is CASSPITDTQYF. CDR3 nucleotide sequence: TGTGCCAGCAGTCCAATCACAGATACGCAGTATTTT.

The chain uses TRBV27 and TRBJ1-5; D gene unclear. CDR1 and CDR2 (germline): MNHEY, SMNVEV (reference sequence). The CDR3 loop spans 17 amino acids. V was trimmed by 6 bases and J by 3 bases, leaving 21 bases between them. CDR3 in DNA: TGTGCCAGCAGCTCTGGAGGGTCCCGGCCTTTCAATCAGCCCCAGCATTTT. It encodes CASSSGGSRPFNQPQHF.

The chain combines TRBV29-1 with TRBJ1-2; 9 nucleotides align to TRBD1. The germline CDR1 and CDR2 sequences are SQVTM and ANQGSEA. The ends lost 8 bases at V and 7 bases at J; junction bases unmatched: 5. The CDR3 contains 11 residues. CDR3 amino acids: CSYTGGGGYTF. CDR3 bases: TGCAGCTATACAGGGGGCGGTGGCTACACCTTC.